The sequence of this T cell receptor beta chain was determined in a study of blood T cells in healthy people across ages. This clonotype was seen a few times. Antigen specificity is unknown. With a J-beta primer mix and a sample-barcoded 5' primer, a second PCR ran 7 to 11 cycles. TCRdb reprocessed the 5' RACE reads with MiXCR, giving one entry per CDR3 protein. There are over 1,300,000 distinct CDR3 sequences in the sample; around 59% occur only once, and 5% to 7% lies in the top ten. Researchers isolated at least 7 million PBMCs per sample. CDR1 is MNHEY, CDR2 SMNVEV, per germline (reference sequence). With 5 bases removed from V and 5 bases from J, the gap between germline ends came to 19 bases. The CDR3 runs to 15 residues. The study's findings and limits: Expanded clonotype changes were possibly confounded by unknown donor CMV status.

Source material: blood. This chain links TRBV27 with TRBJ2-7, with D possibly called TRBD1 or TRBD2 (5 bases each). The sequence came from a man between 18 and 35 years old in good health. The CDR3 DNA sequence: TGTGCCAGCAGTCCCCGGGACCAAGGGAGTAACGAGCAGTACTTC. Amino acid sequence: CASSPRDQGSNEQYF.